These 4 T cell receptor beta chains originate from one sample sequenced in a study of OX40 agonist ivuxolimab in advanced cancers. Sequenced by immunoSEQ multiplex PCR; TCRdb stores in-frame clones only, minus some. The table shows 55,000 to 65,000 clones, with 85% to 90% occurring only once. The input for sequencing was CD4+ or CD8+ T cells sorted from blood, taken in a trial of the OX40 agonist ivuxolimab. These receptors came from an adult with an advanced solid tumor such as melanoma, head and neck, liver or kidney cancer.

This rearrangement joins TRBV7-9 to TRBJ2-5, with a weak D call TRBD2 (6 bases). Germline CDR1 reads SEHNR; CDR2 reads FQNEAQ (reference sequence). Trimming removed 4 bases at V and 2 bases at J, with 8 bases between. This CDR3 is 13 amino acids long. The CDR3 nucleotides are TGTGCCAGCAGCTCGGGGGATCAAGAGACCCAGTACTTC. This codes for CASSSGDQETQYF.

Only a few counts were recorded for this clone. The chain couples TRBV11-2 to TRBJ2-7; TRBD1 agrees at 8 bases. The trim removed 5 bases at V and 2 bases at J, leaving 8 bases unmatched. The germline CDR1 and CDR2 sequences are SGHAT and FQNNGV. The CDR3 has 15 residues. CDR3: CASSLTGVFTYEQYF. The CDR3 nucleotides are TGTGCCAGCAGCCTGACAGGGGTCTTCACCTACGAGCAGTACTTC.

The chain has TRBV7-2 and TRBJ1-5, with D possibly matching TRBD1 (6 bases). The CDR3 consists of 15 residues. Trimming removed 3 bases from V and 0 bases from J, with 9 bases in between. Germline CDR1 reads SGHTA; CDR2 reads FQGNSA. The CDR3: CASSFGGASNQPQHF. CDR3 in DNA: TGTGCCAGCAGCTTCGGGGGCGCTAGCAATCAGCCCCAGCATTTT.

This clone was seen a few times. V is TRBV15 and J is TRBJ1-6; D is unclear. Germline CDR1 reads LNHNV; CDR2 reads YYDKDF (reference sequence). V was clipped by 0 bases and J by 4 bases, with 16 bases between them. The CDR3 consists of 18 residues. CDR3 loop: CATSRELRTLRYNSPLHF. CDR3 coding DNA: TGTGCCACCAGCAGAGAATTAAGGACTCTTCGATATAATTCACCCCTCCACTTT.